These 18 T cell receptor beta chains were sequenced from one sample in a study of cytomegalovirus exposure and HLA in healthy donors (dated by TCRdb to 2016 to 2017). Library construction relied on the immunoSEQ multiplex PCR assay. For the multiplex PCR, a mixture combining 60 forward primers for TCR Vbeta segments and 13 reverse primers for TCR Jbeta segments was used. TCRdb carries this immuneACCESS record with in-frame sequences only. Its versions omit some clonotypes, under half of them owing to an unresolved V gene in the studies checked, with the rest unexplained. For this sample there are about 160,000 clones; 65% to 80% appear just once. Of the sample, approximately 4.4% is held by the ten largest clones. The sequenced sample was PBMCs. The receptors derive from a man aged 18 to 29 in good health and CMV-seropositive.

J is TRBJ1-1 and V is TRBV28; D unclear. Trimming cost V 6 bases and J 7 bases, with 18 bases left between them. CDR3 length: 14 amino acids. Germline loops: CDR1 MDHEN, CDR2 SYDVKM. The CDR3 DNA follows: TGTGCCAGCAGCCTATCTGGCGGAACGGTTGAAGCTTTCTTT. Its protein product is CASSLSGGTVEAFF.

The chain links TRBV7-6 to TRBJ2-3, with 9 bases lining up with TRBD2. V shed 3 bases and J 0 bases; nucleotides not matched to a gene: 4. Germline values: CDR1 SGHVS, CDR2 FNYEAQ. This CDR3 has 16 amino acids. CDR3 residues: CASSFSSGASTDTQYF. As DNA, the CDR3 is TGTGCCAGCAGCTTCTCTAGCGGGGCTAGCACAGATACGCAGTATTTT.

The chain combines TRBV4-1 with TRBJ1-2; 7 nucleotides agree with TRBD1. Trimming at V came to 3 bases and at J to 5 bases, leaving 6 bases not matched to a gene. The germline CDR1 and CDR2 sequences are MGHRA and YSYEKL. The CDR3 is 14 residues long. The CDR3 nucleotides read TGCGCCAGCAGCCAGGCGGGACAGAGATATGGCTACACCTTC. The encoded protein is CASSQAGQRYGYTF.

There are a few counts of this clone. V gene TRBV7-2 combines with J gene TRBJ2-7, with 12 bases matching TRBD2. Germline V gene lookup returns CDR1 SGHTA and CDR2 FQGNSA. The CDR3 spans 14 residues. V lost 5 bases and J lost 2; bases outside the gene matches: 1. CDR3 amino acids: CASSASGGAYEQYV. The CDR3 DNA reads as TGTGCCAGCAGCGCTAGCGGGGGGGCCTACGAGCAGTACGTC.

This chain uses TRBV14 with TRBJ1-6; D gene ambiguous. Germline CDR1 SGHDN, CDR2 FVKESK. The CDR3 extends over 12 amino acids. V lost 4 bases and J 9 bases, leaving 7 bases between the germline ends. The CDR3 coding sequence is TGTGCCAGCAGCCGGGCCCGTTCACCCCTCCACTTT. Its protein is CASSRARSPLHF.

The V gene is TRBV27, the J gene TRBJ1-5, with D unclear. This CDR3 spans 13 amino acids. Germline-derived CDR1 and CDR2 are MNHEY and SMNVEV (reference sequence). The ends were cut back, 2 bases at V and 3 bases at J, with 5 bases in the middle. CDR3: CASSLTANQPQHF. The CDR3 DNA sequence: TGTGCCAGCAGTTTAACAGCCAATCAGCCCCAGCATTTT.

This chain joins TRBV27 and TRBJ2-7; possible D gene TRBD2, 5 bases. V lost 5 bases to trimming and J lost 3 bases, with 11 bases between them. This CDR3 has 13 amino acids. CDR1 and CDR2 from the germline V gene are MNHEY and SMNVEV (reference sequence). The CDR3 nucleotides read TGTGCCAGCAGTCAACGCGCGGGCTACGAGCAGTACGTC. Translating gives CASSQRAGYEQYV.

The chain uses TRBV30 and TRBJ1-4; a possible D gene is TRBD1 (5 bases). V lost 4 bases and J 7 bases, leaving 16 bases between the germline ends. The V gene's germline CDR1 is GTSNPN and CDR2 SVGIG (reference sequence). CDR3 size: 14 residues. This CDR3 is CAWNPGTGVEKLFF. In nucleotides, the CDR3 is TGTGCCTGGAATCCAGGGACGGGGGTTGAAAAACTGTTTTTT.

The chain is built from TRBV5-8 and TRBJ2-1, with 10 positions matching TRBD2. In germline, CDR1 is SGHTS, CDR2 YDEGEE. After removal of 5 bases from V and 5 bases from J, the junction contained 7 bases not matched to a gene. The CDR3 totals 15 residues. The CDR3 region is CASRLLAGSDNEQFF. The CDR3 DNA reads TGTGCCAGCAGATTACTAGCGGGATCTGACAATGAGCAGTTCTTC.

The chain links TRBV15 to TRBJ1-1; D not resolved. The CDR3 has 20 amino acids. Trimming removed 1 base at V and 4 bases at J, with 28 bases between. The germline gives CDR1 LNHNV, CDR2 YYDKDF (reference sequence). CDR3 protein: CATSRARQDQPGRGVTEAFF. As DNA, the CDR3 is TGTGCCACCAGCAGAGCTCGGCAGGATCAACCGGGCCGCGGGGTCACTGAAGCTTTCTTT.

The rearrangement links TRBV7-2 to TRBJ2-3; 7 nucleotides match TRBD2. This CDR3 is 13 amino acids long. CDR1 is SGHTA and CDR2 is FQGNSA in the germline V gene. Trimming cost V 5 bases and J 6 bases; bases outside gene matches: 5. CDR3 in DNA: TGTGCCAGCAGCCCGGGAGGAGGGGATACGCAGTATTTT. Translating it yields CASSPGGGDTQYF.

The gene calls are TRBV30 and TRBJ1-3; possibly TRBD1 for D (6 bases). The CDR3 runs to 16 residues. The germline V and J ends were trimmed by 0 bases and 3 bases, with 15 bases remaining between them. Germline lookup yields CDR1 GTSNPN and CDR2 SVGIG (reference sequence). CDR3 nucleotide sequence: TGTGCCTGGAGTGTTACCAGGGGCGCTATTGGAAACACCATATATTTT. It is translated as CAWSVTRGAIGNTIYF.

V is TRBV2 and J is TRBJ1-1, with D perhaps TRBD1 (5 bases). Germline V gene lookup returns CDR1 SNHLY and CDR2 FYNNEI. V was trimmed by 7 bases and J by 0 bases, leaving 9 bases between them. The CDR3 covers 13 residues. The CDR3 DNA reads TGTGCCAGCAACAGACAGTTGAACACTGAAGCTTTCTTT. This gives the protein CASNRQLNTEAFF.

The V gene is TRBV19, the J gene TRBJ1-1, with 9 bases identical to TRBD1. The germline gives CDR1 LNHDA, CDR2 SQIVND (reference sequence). Trimming at V came to 4 bases and at J to 1 base, leaving 4 bases not matched to a gene. The CDR3 is 15 amino acids. The CDR3 sequence: CASSKRDRANTEAFF. The CDR3, as DNA: TGTGCCAGTAGTAAACGGGACAGGGCGAACACTGAAGCTTTCTTT.

By sample share, this clone is medium-sized. The V and J genes are TRBV11-3 and TRBJ2-1, with D perhaps TRBD1 (7 bases). Germline CDR1 is SGHNT and CDR2 is YENEEA. The germline V and J ends were trimmed by 8 bases and 9 bases, with 17 bases remaining between them. The CDR3 length is 13 residues. CDR3 nucleotide sequence: TGTGCCAGCGAGGAATTTCAGGGGGGTGAGCAGTTCTTC. This encodes CASEEFQGGEQFF.

The rearrangement links TRBV5-1 to TRBJ2-1; 10 positions agree with TRBD2. This CDR3 is built from 12 residues. CDR1 is SGHRS and CDR2 is YFSETQ in the germline V gene. The CDR3 DNA is TGCGTCCCAGGAGCGGGAGGGGATGAGCAGTTCTTC. Translated: CVPGAGGDEQFF.

As to this clone: Other DNA variants within this sample encode the same CDR3. This sequence joins TRBV5-1 and TRBJ2-5; TRBD1 agrees at 8 bases. The CDR3 is 14 amino acids. The germline CDR1 and CDR2 sequences are SGHRS and YFSETQ. With 0 bases clipped from V and 2 bases from J, the junction kept 0 bases outside the gene matches. The DNA for the CDR3 is TGCGCCAGCAGCTTGGACAGGGGGCAAGAGACCCAGTACTTC. Translation: CASSLDRGQETQYF.

This sequence joins TRBV25-1 and TRBJ1-4; TRBD1 aligns across 8 bases. The CDR3 is 16 amino acids. The V and J ends lost 4 bases and 3 bases, in that order; junction bases with no gene match: 7. CDR1 is MGHDK, CDR2 SYGVNS, per germline. The CDR3 here is CASSGRRGQANEKLFF. In DNA form, the CDR3 reads TGTGCCAGCAGTGGGCGGAGGGGACAGGCTAATGAAAAACTGTTTTTT.